What follows is one T cell receptor (beta chain) and its context. What it binds is unknown. UMIs and sample barcodes were carried by the TCR alpha and TCR beta cDNA libraries that 5'RACE produced using constant-segment primers. MiXCR was run by TCRdb on the 5' RACE reads, yielding one entry per CDR3 protein. The data hold hundreds of thousands of distinct CDR3 sequences, with approximately 19% observed a single time. This CDR3 contains 14 residues. V shed 6 bases and J shed 6 bases, with 18 bases lying between them. The germline V gene encodes CDR1 SGHVS and CDR2 FNYEAQ. The data were obtained in a study of T-cell memory formation after mild COVID-19. The study's findings and limits: The authors did not confirm SARS-CoV-2 specificity of second-wave clones peaking day 37. Clones that contracted from day 15 to 85 were balanced CD4/CD8, while later expanders leaned CD4+. Mainly CM and EM harbored the contracting CD4+ clones; mainly EMRA harbored the CD8+ ones.

The rearrangement uses TRBV7-6 and TRBJ2-7; D is undetermined. The sample consisted of PBMCs or a T cell subset sorted from them (not recorded which). This receptor was identified in an adult woman who had mild COVID-19 (a few samples of this study predate the infection). Cell type and time point are not known. DNA of the CDR3: TGTGCCAGCAGTTCGTCAGTGGTACTCGGCGAGCAGTACTTC. Translated: CASSSSVVLGEQYF.